This T cell receptor (gamma chain) was obtained from a study of human gamma delta and Vdelta1 T cells. As to this clone: Since a much larger clone is just one base distant, this may be a read error.

TCRdb fed the PCR reads to CATT. The sample includes roughly 950 gamma-chain clones, around 4% of them seen just once. CDR3 size: 14 residues. Per the germline V gene, CDR1 is GITISATS and CDR2 is ISYDGTV (reference sequence). The V call is TRGV9, the J call TRGJ1 or TRGJ2. Sequenced sample: naive CD27+ Vdelta1 gamma-delta T cells from blood. The receptor comes from a human donor in good health. This chain's CDR3 is CALWEVHTYYKKLF. The DNA for the CDR3 is TGTGCCTTGTGGGAGGTGCATACTTATTATAAGAAACTATTT.